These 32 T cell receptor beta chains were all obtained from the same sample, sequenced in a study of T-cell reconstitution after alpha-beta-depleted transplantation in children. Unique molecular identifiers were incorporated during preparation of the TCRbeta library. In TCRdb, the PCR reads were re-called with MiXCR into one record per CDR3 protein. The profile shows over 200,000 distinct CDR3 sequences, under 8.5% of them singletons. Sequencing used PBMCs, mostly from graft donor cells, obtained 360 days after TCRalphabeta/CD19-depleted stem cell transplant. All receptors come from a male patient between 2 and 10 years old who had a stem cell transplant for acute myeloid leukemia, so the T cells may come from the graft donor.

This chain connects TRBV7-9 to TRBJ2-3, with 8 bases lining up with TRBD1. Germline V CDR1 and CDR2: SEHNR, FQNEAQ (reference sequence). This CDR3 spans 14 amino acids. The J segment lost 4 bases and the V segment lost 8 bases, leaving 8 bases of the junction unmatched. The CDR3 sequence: CASGQGPTADTQYF. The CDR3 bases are TGTGCCAGCGGACAGGGCCCGACGGCAGATACGCAGTATTTT.

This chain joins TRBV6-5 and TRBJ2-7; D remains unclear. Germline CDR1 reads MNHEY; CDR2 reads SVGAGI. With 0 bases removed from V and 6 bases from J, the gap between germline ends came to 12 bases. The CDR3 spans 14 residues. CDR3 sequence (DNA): TGTGCCAGCAGTTACTCAGGCGGAGACTCCGAGCAGTACTTC. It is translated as CASSYSGGDSEQYF.

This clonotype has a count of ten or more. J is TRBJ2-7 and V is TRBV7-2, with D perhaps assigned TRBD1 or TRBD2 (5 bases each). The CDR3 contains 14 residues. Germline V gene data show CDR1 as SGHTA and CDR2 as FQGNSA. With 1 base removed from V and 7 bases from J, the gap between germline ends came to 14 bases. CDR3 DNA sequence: TGTGCCAGCAGCTTAGTATCGTGGGGGAGTGAGCAGTACTTC. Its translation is CASSLVSWGSEQYF.

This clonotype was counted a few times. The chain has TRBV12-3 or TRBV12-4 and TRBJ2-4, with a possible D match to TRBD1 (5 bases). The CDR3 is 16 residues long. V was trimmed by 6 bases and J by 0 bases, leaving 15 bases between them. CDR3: CASSPQGSLAKNIQYF. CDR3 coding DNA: TGTGCCAGCAGCCCCCAGGGCTCCCTAGCCAAAAACATTCAGTACTTC.

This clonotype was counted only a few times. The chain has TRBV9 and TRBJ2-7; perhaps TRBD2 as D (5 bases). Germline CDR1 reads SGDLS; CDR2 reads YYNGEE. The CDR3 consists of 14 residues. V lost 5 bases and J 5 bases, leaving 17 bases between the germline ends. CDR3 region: CASSSGLGSDEQYF. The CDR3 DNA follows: TGTGCCAGCAGTTCAGGACTGGGATCTGACGAGCAGTACTTC.

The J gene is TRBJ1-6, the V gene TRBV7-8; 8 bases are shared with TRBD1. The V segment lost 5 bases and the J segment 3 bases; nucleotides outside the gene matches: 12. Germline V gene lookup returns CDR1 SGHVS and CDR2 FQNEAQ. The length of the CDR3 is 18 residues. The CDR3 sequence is CASSAPGQGADYNSPLHF. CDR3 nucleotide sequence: TGTGCCAGCAGCGCCCCTGGGCAGGGGGCAGACTATAATTCACCCCTCCACTTT.

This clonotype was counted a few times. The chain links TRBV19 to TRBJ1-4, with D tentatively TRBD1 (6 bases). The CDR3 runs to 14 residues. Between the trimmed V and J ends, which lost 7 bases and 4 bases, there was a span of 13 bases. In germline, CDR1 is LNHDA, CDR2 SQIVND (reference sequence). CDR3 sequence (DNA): TGTGCCAGTACCACACAGGGCCTTAATGAAAAACTGTTTTTT. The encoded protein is CASTTQGLNEKLFF. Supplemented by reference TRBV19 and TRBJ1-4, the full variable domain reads DGGITQSPKYLFRKEGQNVTLSCEQNLNHDAMYWYRQDPGQGLRLIYYSQIVNDFQKGDIAEGYSVSREKKESFPLTVTSAQKNPTAFYLCASTTQGLNEKLFFGSGTQLSVL.

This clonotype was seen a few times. The CDR3 region has the DNA TGTGCCAGCAGCTATTGGACTAGCGGCACAGATACGCAGTATTTT. Amino acids: CASSYWTSGTDTQYF. The V gene is TRBV7-8, the J gene TRBJ2-3, with 9 nucleotides matching TRBD2. The CDR3 has 15 amino acids. Per the germline V gene, CDR1 is SGHVS and CDR2 is FQNEAQ. J lost 1 base, V lost 4 bases, and 3 bases had no gene match.

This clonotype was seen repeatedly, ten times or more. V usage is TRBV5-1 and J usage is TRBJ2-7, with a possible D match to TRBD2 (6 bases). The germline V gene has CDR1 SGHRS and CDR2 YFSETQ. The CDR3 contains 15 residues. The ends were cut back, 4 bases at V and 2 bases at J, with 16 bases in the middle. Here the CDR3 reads CASSGGSKEPYEQYF. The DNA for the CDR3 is TGCGCCAGCAGCGGGGGGTCTAAGGAGCCCTACGAGCAGTACTTC.

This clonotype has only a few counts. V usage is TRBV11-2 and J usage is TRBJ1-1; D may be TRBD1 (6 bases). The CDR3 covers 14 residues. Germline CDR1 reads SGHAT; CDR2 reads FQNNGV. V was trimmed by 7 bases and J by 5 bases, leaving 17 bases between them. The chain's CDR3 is CASIGRGTGTEAFF. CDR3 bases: TGTGCCAGCATCGGCAGGGGTACAGGAACTGAAGCTTTCTTT.

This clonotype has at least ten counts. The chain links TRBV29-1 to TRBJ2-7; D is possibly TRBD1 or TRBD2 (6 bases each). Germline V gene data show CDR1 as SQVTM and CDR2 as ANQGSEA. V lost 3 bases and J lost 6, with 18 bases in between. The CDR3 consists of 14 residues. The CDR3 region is CSVEEGGNRLEQYF. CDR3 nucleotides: TGCAGCGTTGAGGAAGGGGGGAACAGACTCGAGCAGTACTTC.

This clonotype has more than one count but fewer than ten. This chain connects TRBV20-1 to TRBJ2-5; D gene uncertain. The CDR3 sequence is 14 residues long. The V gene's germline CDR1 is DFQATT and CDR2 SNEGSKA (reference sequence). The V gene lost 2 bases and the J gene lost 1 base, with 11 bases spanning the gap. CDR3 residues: CSARSAPRQETQYF. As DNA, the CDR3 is TGCAGTGCTAGATCGGCACCCCGCCAAGAGACCCAGTACTTC.

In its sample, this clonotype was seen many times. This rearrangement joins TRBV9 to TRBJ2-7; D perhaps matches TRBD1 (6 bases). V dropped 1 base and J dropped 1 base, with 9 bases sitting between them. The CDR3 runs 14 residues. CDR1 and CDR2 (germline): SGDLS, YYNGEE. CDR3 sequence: CASSVTTGSYEQYF. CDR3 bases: TGTGCCAGCAGCGTAACGACAGGTTCCTACGAGCAGTACTTC.

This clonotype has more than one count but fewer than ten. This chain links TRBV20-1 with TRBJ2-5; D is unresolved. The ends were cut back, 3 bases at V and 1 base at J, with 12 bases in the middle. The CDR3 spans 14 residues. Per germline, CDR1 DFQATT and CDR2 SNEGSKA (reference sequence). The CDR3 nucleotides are TGCAGTGCTAGGTCGGTTCGGGTCCAAGAGACCCAGTACTTC. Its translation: CSARSVRVQETQYF.

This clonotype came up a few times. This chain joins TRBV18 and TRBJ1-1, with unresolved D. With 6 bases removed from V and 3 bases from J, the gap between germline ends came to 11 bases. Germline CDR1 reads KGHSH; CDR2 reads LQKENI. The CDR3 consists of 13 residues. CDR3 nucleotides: TGTGCCAGCTCCCTTATAAGGGACACTGAAGCTTTCTTT. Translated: CASSLIRDTEAFF.

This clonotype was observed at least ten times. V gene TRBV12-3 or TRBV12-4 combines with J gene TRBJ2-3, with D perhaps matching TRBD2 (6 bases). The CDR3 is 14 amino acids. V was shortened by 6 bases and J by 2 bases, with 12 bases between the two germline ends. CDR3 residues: CASRSRDFTDTQYF. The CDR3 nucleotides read TGTGCCAGCAGATCGAGGGACTTCACAGATACGCAGTATTTT.

As DNA, the CDR3 is TGTGCCAGCAGTTTACGGCGGACAGGGAGAAACACAGATACGCAGTATTTT. It codes for CASSLRRTGRNTDTQYF. The chain uses TRBV27 and TRBJ2-3; TRBD1 agrees at 8 bases. The junction had 9 bases not matched to a gene; V was cut back by 2 bases and J by 2 bases. This CDR3 comprises 17 residues. Germline CDR1 MNHEY, CDR2 SMNVEV (reference sequence).

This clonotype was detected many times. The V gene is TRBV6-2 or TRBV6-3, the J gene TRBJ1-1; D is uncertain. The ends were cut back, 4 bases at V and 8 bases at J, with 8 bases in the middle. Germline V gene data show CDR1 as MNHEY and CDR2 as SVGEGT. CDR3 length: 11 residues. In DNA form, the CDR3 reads TGTGCCAGCAGTTCCCGGCCCGAAGCTTTCTTT. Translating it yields CASSSRPEAFF.

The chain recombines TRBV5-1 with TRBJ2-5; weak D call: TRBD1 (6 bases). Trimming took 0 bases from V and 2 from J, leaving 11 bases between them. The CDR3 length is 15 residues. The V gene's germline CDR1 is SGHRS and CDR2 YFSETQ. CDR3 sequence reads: CASSLVGAPQETQYF. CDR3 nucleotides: TGCGCCAGCAGCTTGGTGGGGGCCCCTCAAGAGACCCAGTACTTC.

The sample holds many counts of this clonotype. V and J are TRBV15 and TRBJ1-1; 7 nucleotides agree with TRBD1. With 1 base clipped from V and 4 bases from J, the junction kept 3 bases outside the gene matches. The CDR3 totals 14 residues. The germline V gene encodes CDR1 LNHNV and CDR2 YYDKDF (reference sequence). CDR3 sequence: CATSRGQGLTEAFF. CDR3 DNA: TGTGCCACCAGCAGAGGACAGGGTCTCACTGAAGCTTTCTTT. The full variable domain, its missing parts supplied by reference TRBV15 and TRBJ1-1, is DAMVIQNPRYQVTQFGKPVTLSCSQTLNHNVMYWYQQKSSQAPKLLFHYYDKDFNNEADTPDNFQSRRPNTSFCFLDIRSPGLGDTAMYLCATSRGQGLTEAFFGQGTRLTVV.

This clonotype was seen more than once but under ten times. CDR3 DNA: TGTGCCAGCAGAACTACCAATAATTCACCCCTCCACTTT. Amino acid sequence: CASRTTNNSPLHF. This chain joins TRBV28 and TRBJ1-6; unclear D gene. The V end lost 6 bases, the J end lost 5 bases, and 8 bases lay between the germline ends. Germline V gene sequence: CDR1 MDHEN, CDR2 SYDVKM. The CDR3 consists of 13 residues.

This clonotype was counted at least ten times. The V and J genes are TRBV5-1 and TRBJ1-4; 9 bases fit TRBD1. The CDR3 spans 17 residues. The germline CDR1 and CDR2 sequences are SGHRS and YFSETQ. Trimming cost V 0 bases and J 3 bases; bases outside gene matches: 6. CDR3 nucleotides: TGCGCCAGCAGCTTGGGGGACAGGGTTCTGGCTAATGAAAAACTGTTTTTT. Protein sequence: CASSLGDRVLANEKLFF.

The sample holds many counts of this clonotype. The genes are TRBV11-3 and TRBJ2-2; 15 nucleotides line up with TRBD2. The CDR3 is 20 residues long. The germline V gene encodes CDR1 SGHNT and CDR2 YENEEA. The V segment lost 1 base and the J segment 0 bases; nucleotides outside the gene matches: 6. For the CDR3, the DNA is TGTGCCAGCAGCTTAGGACGCGGACTAGCGGGGGGGACGAACACCGGGGAGCTGTTTTTT. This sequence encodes CASSLGRGLAGGTNTGELFF.

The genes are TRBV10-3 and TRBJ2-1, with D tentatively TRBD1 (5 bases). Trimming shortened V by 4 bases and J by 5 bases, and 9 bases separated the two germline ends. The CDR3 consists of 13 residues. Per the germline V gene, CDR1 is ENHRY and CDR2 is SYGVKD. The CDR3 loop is CAISGRVDNEQFF. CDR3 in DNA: TGTGCCATCAGTGGCAGGGTAGACAATGAGCAGTTCTTC.

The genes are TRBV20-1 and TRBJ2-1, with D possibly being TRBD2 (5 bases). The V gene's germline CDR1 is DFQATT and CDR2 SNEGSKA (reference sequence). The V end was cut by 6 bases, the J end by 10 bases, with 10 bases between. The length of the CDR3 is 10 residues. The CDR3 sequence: CSANEREQFF. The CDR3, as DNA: TGCAGTGCCAATGAGCGGGAGCAGTTCTTC.

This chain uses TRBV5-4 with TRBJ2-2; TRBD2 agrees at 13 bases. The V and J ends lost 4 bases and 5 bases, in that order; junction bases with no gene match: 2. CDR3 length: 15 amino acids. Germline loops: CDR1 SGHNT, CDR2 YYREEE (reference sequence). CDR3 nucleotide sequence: TGTGCCAGCAGCCTGACTAGCGGGGGGACCGGGGAGCTGTTTTTT. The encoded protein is CASSLTSGGTGELFF.

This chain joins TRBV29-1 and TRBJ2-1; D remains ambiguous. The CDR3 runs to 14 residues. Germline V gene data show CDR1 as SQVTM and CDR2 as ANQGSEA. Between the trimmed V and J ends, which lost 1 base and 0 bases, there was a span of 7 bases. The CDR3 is CSVEGASSYNEQFF. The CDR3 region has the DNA TGCAGCGTTGAAGGAGCAAGCTCCTACAATGAGCAGTTCTTC.

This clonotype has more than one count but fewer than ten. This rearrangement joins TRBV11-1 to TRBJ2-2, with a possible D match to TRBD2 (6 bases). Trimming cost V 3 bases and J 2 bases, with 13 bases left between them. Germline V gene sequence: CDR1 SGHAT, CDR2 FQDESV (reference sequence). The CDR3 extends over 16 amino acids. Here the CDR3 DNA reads TGTGCCAGCAGCTTCTATAGCGGAATAAACACCGGGGAGCTGTTTTTT. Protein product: CASSFYSGINTGELFF.

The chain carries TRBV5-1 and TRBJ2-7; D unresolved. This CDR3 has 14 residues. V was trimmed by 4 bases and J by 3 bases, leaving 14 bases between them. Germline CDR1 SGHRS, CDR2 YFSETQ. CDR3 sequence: CASSVTPLLYEQYF. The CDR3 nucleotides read TGCGCCAGCAGCGTGACTCCGCTCCTCTACGAGCAGTACTTC.

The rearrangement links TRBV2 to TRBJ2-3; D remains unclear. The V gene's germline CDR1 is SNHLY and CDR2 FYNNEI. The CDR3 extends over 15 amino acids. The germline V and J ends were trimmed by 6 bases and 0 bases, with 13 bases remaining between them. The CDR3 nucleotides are TGTGCCAGCAGGGGTAGCTCCTCTAGCACAGATACGCAGTATTTT. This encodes CASRGSSSSTDTQYF.

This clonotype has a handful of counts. This CDR3 reads CSVAATGLQETQYF. The CDR3 region has the DNA TGCAGCGTTGCCGCCACAGGTTTACAAGAGACCCAGTACTTC. The chain couples TRBV29-1 to TRBJ2-5; tentatively, D is TRBD1 (5 bases). Germline CDR1 reads SQVTM; CDR2 reads ANQGSEA. CDR3 length equals 14 residues. Trimming took 4 bases from V and 2 from J, leaving 14 bases between them.

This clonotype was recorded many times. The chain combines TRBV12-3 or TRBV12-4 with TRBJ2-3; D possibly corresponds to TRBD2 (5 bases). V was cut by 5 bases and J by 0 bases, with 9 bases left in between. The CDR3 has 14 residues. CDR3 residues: CASSPGGSTDTQYF. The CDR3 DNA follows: TGTGCCAGCAGTCCAGGAGGTAGCACAGATACGCAGTATTTT.